The next 12 T cell receptor beta chains were all read from a single sample in a study of blood T cells in healthy people across ages. Primed by a sample-barcoded 5' primer and a J-beta primer mix, a second PCR proceeded for roughly 6 to 12 cycles. Each CDR3 protein is one row after TCRdb ran MiXCR on the 5' RACE reads. Here the sample spans hundreds of thousands of distinct CDR3 sequences, about 42% being singletons. Material for sequencing was blood. The origin of the receptors is a man aged 55 to 70 in good health.

V and J are TRBV7-9 and TRBJ2-7; D is uncertain. CDR3 length equals 12 residues. Trimming took 4 bases from V and 1 from J, leaving 5 bases between them. Germline assignment: CDR1 SEHNR and CDR2 FQNEAQ (reference sequence). The CDR3 is CASSSESYEQYF. In nucleotides, the CDR3 is TGTGCCAGCAGCTCAGAGTCCTACGAGCAGTACTTC.

The rearrangement uses TRBV6-5 and TRBJ2-1, with 10 bases lining up with TRBD2. The V segment lost 6 bases and the J segment 13 bases; nucleotides outside the gene matches: 15. Germline lookup yields CDR1 MNHEY and CDR2 SVGAGI. This CDR3 comprises 15 residues. The CDR3, as DNA: TGTGCCAGCAGACCAAGCGGGGGGGCAGGGGAGACCCAGTTCTTC. Translating gives CASRPSGGAGETQFF.

This clonotype came up a few times. This chain connects TRBV9 to TRBJ1-6; the D is unclear. Looked up from germline, CDR1 is SGDLS and CDR2 is YYNGEE. This CDR3 region has 13 residues. V lost 3 bases, J lost 11 bases, and 12 bases lay in between. The CDR3 DNA reads TGTGCCAGCAGCGAAGTAGACGGGACACCCCTCCACTTT. Translating it yields CASSEVDGTPLHF.

This chain's CDR3 is CASSWGGKETYEQYF. CDR3 nucleotides: TGCGCCAGCAGCTGGGGTGGGAAGGAGACCTACGAGCAGTACTTC. The V gene is TRBV5-1, the J gene TRBJ2-7; D is uncertain. This CDR3 is built from 15 residues. Germline-derived CDR1 and CDR2 are SGHRS and YFSETQ. The ends were cut back, 3 bases at V and 2 bases at J, with 15 bases in the middle.

CDR3: CSARTGRAGANVLTF. Written as DNA, the CDR3 is TGCAGTGCTCGAACAGGGAGGGCTGGGGCCAACGTCCTGACTTTC. This chain uses TRBV20-1 with TRBJ2-6; possibly TRBD2 for D (7 bases). The CDR3 has 15 residues. Trimming stripped 5 bases from V and 2 bases from J, with 13 bases between. Germline V gene sequence: CDR1 DFQATT, CDR2 SNEGSKA (reference sequence).

The V gene is TRBV29-1, the J gene TRBJ1-2; no definite D call. Germline-derived CDR1 and CDR2 are SQVTM and ANQGSEA. Between the trimmed V and J ends, which lost 3 bases and 0 bases, there was a span of 11 bases. The CDR3 totals 14 residues. This chain's CDR3 is CSVERQPPNYGYTF. In nucleotides, the CDR3 is TGCAGCGTTGAGCGGCAGCCTCCTAACTATGGCTACACCTTC.

The chain recombines TRBV20-1 with TRBJ2-4; D uncertain. V shed 2 bases and J shed 0 bases, with 8 bases lying between them. The CDR3 length is 14 residues. Looked up from germline, CDR1 is DFQATT and CDR2 is SNEGSKA (reference sequence). CDR3 in amino acids: CSARPPLAKNIQYF. Written as DNA, the CDR3 is TGCAGTGCTAGACCTCCCTTAGCCAAAAACATTCAGTACTTC.

This rearrangement joins TRBV20-1 to TRBJ2-7; a weak D match, TRBD1 (6 bases). V lost 6 bases and J 3 bases, leaving 18 bases between the germline ends. The CDR3 covers 14 residues. CDR1 DFQATT and CDR2 SNEGSKA come from the germline V gene (reference sequence). This CDR3 is CSALGRGRSYEQYF. CDR3 DNA sequence: TGCAGTGCACTCGGCAGGGGTCGTAGCTACGAGCAGTACTTC.

J is TRBJ2-3 and V is TRBV5-1; 7 positions agree with TRBD1. The germline CDR1 and CDR2 sequences are SGHRS and YFSETQ. Losses at the gene ends were 4 bases for V and 1 base for J; bases not matched to a gene: 9. The CDR3 length is 16 residues. This chain's CDR3 is CASSPQGPLRTDTQYF. The CDR3 DNA follows: TGCGCCAGCAGCCCACAGGGGCCACTACGCACAGATACGCAGTATTTT.

This chain links TRBV12-5 with TRBJ1-2; D is possibly TRBD1 (6 bases). V was shortened by 4 bases and J by 6 bases, with 9 bases between the two germline ends. Looked up from germline, CDR1 is LGHNT and CDR2 is FRNRAP. This CDR3 has 12 residues. The CDR3 DNA reads as TGTGCTAGTGGTTACTACAGGGATGGCTACACCTTC. Protein: CASGYYRDGYTF.

The genes are TRBV12-3 or TRBV12-4 and TRBJ1-6, with unresolved D. The CDR3 is 14 amino acids. Trimming cost V 2 bases and J 7 bases, with 9 bases left between them. The CDR3 DNA is TGTGCCAGCAGTTTACATCCGAAGAATTCACCCCTCCACTTT. Its protein is CASSLHPKNSPLHF.

Note on this clonotype: A much more abundant neighbour one base away suggests this may be a read error. V usage is TRBV4-1 and J usage is TRBJ1-2; no reliable D call. Germline CDR1 reads MGHRA; CDR2 reads YSYEKL. The CDR3 runs 15 residues. Written as DNA, the CDR3 is TGCTCCAGCAGCCCGGAAGGGTTAGCCATGATTGGCTACACCTTC. This encodes CSSSPEGLAMIGYTF.